This TCR beta chain comes out of a study of T-cell reconstitution after alpha-beta-depleted transplantation in children (dated by TCRdb to 2015 to 2016). About the study as a whole: Using TCR repertoire profiling, the study followed T-cell immune reconstitution in a quantitative way in children after TCRalphabeta/CD19-depleted allogeneic hematopoietic cell transplantation.

The receptor library was made with PCR. Data came from an Illumina HiSeq 2500. Molecular barcoding was employed in the preparation of TCR libraries, with unique molecular identifiers being used to normalize TCRbeta repertoire quantification. Starting from the raw public reads, TCRdb applied fastp trimming at Q25, assembled clones with MiXCR and retained in-frame beta chains. When rows share a CDR3 protein, they turn into one entry using the most common DNA and genes. This sample lists some 300,000 distinct CDR3 sequences; 10% were detected once. Approximately 2.3% of the sample comes from the top ten. The junction shows trimming of 0 bases on V and 2 bases on J, plus 9 bases between the germline ends. The CDR3, cysteine through phenylalanine, is 14 amino acids long. The read is trimmed to its CDR3 DNA, 42 bases read in frame from base 1. The germline V gene (reference sequence) yields DFQATT for CDR1 and SNEGSKA for CDR2.

With respect to this clonotype: The target of this receptor is not known. Base qualities are not at hand, and no much larger clone is one base apart.

The source is a human donor who donated a stem cell graft to a child with acute lymphoblastic leukemia. Material: PBMCs from the stem cell graft donor, obtained from the stem cell graft. The chain employs TRBV20-1 and TRBJ2-3; the D gene is unclear. The CDR3 region has the sequence CSARDWNSTDTQYF. The DNA reads TGCAGTGCTAGAGATTGGAATTCCACAGATACGCAGTATTTT.